The clone carrying this TCR beta chain came up a few times. These data belong to a study of T cells after yellow fever vaccination. Study-wide background: Where fractions had low cell numbers, libraries were prepared from them with the SMART-Seq v4 Ultra Low Input RNA kit.

Via MiXCR, TCRdb re-called the 5' RACE reads, giving one row per CDR3 protein. The table has hundreds of thousands of distinct CDR3 sequences, 3% to 4.5% seen once. V trimming: 0 bases; J trimming: 8 bases; junction bases outside the gene matches: 0. Per germline, CDR1 SEHNR and CDR2 FQNEAQ (reference sequence). The CDR3 has 13 residues. This sequence originates from a young man who received the YFV17D yellow fever vaccine. The V gene is TRBV7-9, the J gene TRBJ1-2; 10 bases line up with TRBD1. The sample here was PBMCs, taken on the day of the yellow fever booster vaccination. The CDR3 reads CASSLATGGGYTF. The CDR3, as DNA: TGTGCCAGCAGCTTAGCGACAGGGGGCGGCTACACCTTC. Full variable domain (outside the CDR3, taken from reference TRBV7-9 and TRBJ1-2): DTGVSQNPRHKITKRGQNVTFRCDPISEHNRLYWYRQTLGQGPEFLTYFQNEAQLEKSRLLSDRFSAERPKGSFSTLEIQRTEQGDSAMYLCASSLATGGGYTFGSGTRLTVV.